This TCR beta chain was sequenced for a study of technical replicates of blood from a handful of donors. Between the trimmed V and J ends, which lost 4 bases and 7 bases, there was a span of 12 bases. CDR3 size: 13 residues. Germline V CDR1 and CDR2: SGHDT, YYEEEE. Clones were read by immunoSEQ multiplex PCR, and TCRdb kept only the in-frame ones, dropping some. The sample records tens of thousands of clones, over 80% being singletons. The TCR sequence derives from a human donor in good health. Some clones in this sample may be carry-over from other donors' samples. The gene calls are TRBV5-6 and TRBJ1-5; D is perhaps TRBD1 (5 bases). Sequencing was carried out using PBMCs. CDR3 nucleotides: TGTGCCAGCAGCCCGGGGGGAGGGCAGCCCCAGCATTTT. Protein: CASSPGGGQPQHF.